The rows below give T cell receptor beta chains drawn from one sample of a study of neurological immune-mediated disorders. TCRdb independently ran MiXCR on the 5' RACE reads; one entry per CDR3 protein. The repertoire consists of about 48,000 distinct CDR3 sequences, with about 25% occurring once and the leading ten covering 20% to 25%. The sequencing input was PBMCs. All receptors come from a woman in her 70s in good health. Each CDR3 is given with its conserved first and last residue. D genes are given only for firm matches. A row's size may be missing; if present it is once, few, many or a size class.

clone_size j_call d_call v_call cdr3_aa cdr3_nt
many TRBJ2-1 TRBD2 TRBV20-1 CSASVAGVFNEQFF TGCAGTGCTTCGGTAGCGGGAGTTTTCAATGAGCAGTTCTTC
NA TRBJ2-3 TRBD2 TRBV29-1 CGANPGLAGGTDTQYF TGCGGTGCGAATCCGGGACTAGCGGGAGGAACAGATACGCAGTATTTT
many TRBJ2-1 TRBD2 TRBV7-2 CASSSWTSGASEQFF TGTGCCAGCAGCTCCTGGACTAGCGGAGCCTCGGAGCAGTTCTTC
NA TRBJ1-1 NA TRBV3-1 CASSQTGNTDAFF TGTGCCAGCAGCCAGACGGGGAACACTGACGCTTTCTTT
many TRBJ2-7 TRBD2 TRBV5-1 CASSPTGLASYEQYF TGCGCCAGCAGCCCGACGGGACTAGCCTCCTACGAGCAGTACTTC
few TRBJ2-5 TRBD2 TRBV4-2 CASSQATSGRHSRETQYF TGTGCCAGCAGCCAAGCGACTAGCGGGAGGCACTCAAGGGAGACCCAGTACTTC
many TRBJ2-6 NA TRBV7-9 CASSLSSGANVLTF TGTGCCAGCAGCCTTAGCTCTGGGGCCAACGTCCTGACTTTC
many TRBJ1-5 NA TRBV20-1 CSASEPASNQPQHF TGCAGTGCTAGTGAGCCAGCAAGTAATCAGCCCCAGCATTTT
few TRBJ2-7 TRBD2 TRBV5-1 CASSFLAGYGEQYF TGCGCCAGCAGCTTCTTAGCGGGCTACGGCGAGCAGTACTTC
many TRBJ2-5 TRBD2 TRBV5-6 CASSLVASGRETQYF TGTGCCAGCAGCTTGGTGGCTAGCGGGAGGGAGACCCAGTACTTC
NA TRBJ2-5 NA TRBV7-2 CASSLARHGQETQYF TGTGCCAGCAGCTTAGCGAGACACGGACAAGAGACCCAGTACTTC
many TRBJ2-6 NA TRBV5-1 CASHRVPSSGANVLTF TGCGCCAGCCACCGAGTCCCCAGCTCTGGGGCCAACGTCCTGACTTTC
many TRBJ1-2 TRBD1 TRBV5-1 CASSQGQTYGYTF TGCGCCAGCAGTCAGGGACAGACATATGGCTACACCTTC
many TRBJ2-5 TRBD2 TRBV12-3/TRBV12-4 CASSPRLAGIQETQYF TGTGCCAGCAGTCCGAGACTAGCGGGGATCCAAGAGACCCAGTACTTC
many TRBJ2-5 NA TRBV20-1 CSARDPGGETQYF TGCAGTGCCCGGGACCCCGGGGGCGAGACCCAGTACTTC
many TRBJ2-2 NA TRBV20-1 CCYRKDTGELFF TGCTGCTACAGGAAAGACACCGGGGAGCTGTTTTTT
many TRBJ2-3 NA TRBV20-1 CSARATLSTDTQYF TGCAGTGCTAGGGCCACATTAAGCACAGATACGCAGTATTTT
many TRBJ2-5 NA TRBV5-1 CASSLMGEETQYF TGCGCCAGCAGCTTGATGGGAGAGGAGACCCAGTACTTC
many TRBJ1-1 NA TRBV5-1 CASSRNTQGLDTEAFF TGCGCCAGCAGCCGGAATACACAGGGATTGGACACTGAAGCTTTCTTT
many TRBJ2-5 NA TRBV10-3 CAISDFGGRKETQYF TGTGCCATCAGTGATTTCGGGGGTCGTAAGGAGACCCAGTACTTC
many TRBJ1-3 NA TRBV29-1 CSVSGTDSGNTIYF TGCAGCGTATCCGGGACCGACTCTGGAAACACCATATATTTT
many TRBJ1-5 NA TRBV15 CATSSWEGDQPQHF TGTGCCACCAGCAGCTGGGAAGGGGATCAGCCCCAGCATTTT
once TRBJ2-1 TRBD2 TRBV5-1 CASSQGLAGDMQFF TGCGCCAGCAGCCAGGGACTAGCGGGGGATATGCAGTTCTTC
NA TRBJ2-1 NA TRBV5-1 CASSLDTETGEQFF TGCGCCAGCAGCTTGGATACGGAGACGGGGGAGCAGTTCTTC
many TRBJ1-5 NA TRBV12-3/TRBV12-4 CASSGVGGHNQPQHF TGTGCCAGCAGTGGGGTGGGGGGTCATAATCAGCCCCAGCATTTT
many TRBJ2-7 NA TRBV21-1 CASSRGGQGNEQYF TGTGCCAGCAGCAGAGGGGGACAGGGGAACGAGCAGTACTTC
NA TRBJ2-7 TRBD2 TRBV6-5 CASSYSSGTRHYEQYF TGTGCCAGCAGTTACTCGTCCGGGACTAGACACTACGAGCAGTACTTC
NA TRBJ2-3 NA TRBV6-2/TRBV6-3 CASSYVIPTDTQYF TGTGCCAGCAGTTACGTAATTCCCACAGATACGCAGTATTTT
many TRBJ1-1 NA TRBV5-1 CASSFQAGVNTEAFF TGCGCCAGCAGCTTCCAGGCAGGGGTTAACACTGAAGCTTTCTTT
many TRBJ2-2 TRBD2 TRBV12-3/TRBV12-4 CASSGQGGAGELFF TGTGCCAGCAGTGGGCAGGGAGGGGCCGGGGAGCTGTTTTTT
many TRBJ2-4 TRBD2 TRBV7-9 CASSLAGENIQYF TGTGCCAGCAGCCTAGCGGGAGAAAACATTCAGTACTTC
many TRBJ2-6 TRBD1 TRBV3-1 CASSQVSGQGSFGANVLTF TGTGCCAGCAGCCAAGTTTCTGGACAGGGGTCGTTTGGGGCCAACGTCCTGACTTTC
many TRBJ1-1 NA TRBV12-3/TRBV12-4 CASSRGGVGAEAFF TGTGCCAGCAGCCGAGGGGGTGTCGGGGCTGAAGCTTTCTTT
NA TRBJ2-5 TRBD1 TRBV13 CASSRNTGGGETQYF TGTGCCAGCAGCCGCAATACAGGGGGAGGAGAGACCCAGTACTTC
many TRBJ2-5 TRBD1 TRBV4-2 CASSHSGQGAWETQYF TGTGCCAGCAGCCATAGCGGACAGGGGGCGTGGGAGACCCAGTACTTC
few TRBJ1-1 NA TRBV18 CASSPTGAPNTEAFF TGTGCCAGCTCACCGACCGGGGCCCCGAACACTGAAGCTTTCTTT
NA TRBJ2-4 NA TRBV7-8 CASSSRDQIAKNIQYF TGTGCCAGCAGCTCTCGGGACCAAATAGCCAAAAACATTCAGTACTTC
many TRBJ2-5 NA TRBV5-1 CASSSAGETQYF TGCGCCAGCAGCTCCGCCGGGGAGACCCAGTACTTC
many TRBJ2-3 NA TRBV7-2 CASSGQGLITDTQYF TGTGCCAGCAGCGGACAAGGACTAATCACAGATACGCAGTATTTT
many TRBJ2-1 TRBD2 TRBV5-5 CASSSRSVLAGGRLKNEQFF TGTGCCAGCAGCTCCCGGTCGGTACTAGCGGGAGGTCGGTTGAAAAATGAGCAGTTCTTC
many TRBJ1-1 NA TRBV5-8 CASPTEGETGDTEAFF TGTGCCAGCCCCACGGAGGGCGAAACGGGGGACACTGAAGCTTTCTTT
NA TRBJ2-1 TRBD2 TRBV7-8 CASSYGLAGEMYNEQFF TGTGCCAGCAGCTACGGACTAGCGGGAGAGATGTACAATGAGCAGTTCTTC
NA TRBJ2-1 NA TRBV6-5 CASSYSMIEVTLQFF TGTGCCAGCAGTTACTCGATGATCGAGGTAACCCTCCAGTTCTTC
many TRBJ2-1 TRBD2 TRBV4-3 CASSQDGAGANNEQFF TGCGCCAGCAGCCAAGATGGAGCGGGAGCTAACAATGAGCAGTTCTTC
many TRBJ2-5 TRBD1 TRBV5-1 CASSLGQGGETQYF TGCGCCAGCAGCTTAGGACAGGGCGGCGAGACCCAGTACTTC
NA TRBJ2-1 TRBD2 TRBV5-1 CASSQGLAAYNEQFF TGCGCCAGCAGCCAGGGACTAGCGGCCTACAATGAGCAGTTCTTC
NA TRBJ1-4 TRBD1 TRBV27 CASSSLGQGAREKLFF TGTGCCAGCAGTTCCCTCGGACAGGGGGCAAGGGAAAAACTGTTTTTT
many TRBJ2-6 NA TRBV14 CASSLNTGGANVLTF TGTGCCAGCAGCCTAAATACGGGAGGGGCCAACGTCCTGACTTTC
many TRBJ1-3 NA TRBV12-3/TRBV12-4 CASSPLRPGNTIYF TGTGCCAGCAGCCCTCTGAGGCCGGGAAACACCATATATTTT
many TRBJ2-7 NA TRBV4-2 CVSSQGSNEDSYEQYF TGTGTCAGCAGCCAAGGAAGCAACGAGGACTCCTACGAGCAGTACTTC
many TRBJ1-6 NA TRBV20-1 CSARVQSNSPLHF TGCAGTGCTAGAGTTCAATCGAATTCACCCCTCCACTTT
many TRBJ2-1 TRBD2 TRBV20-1 CSARSGTRRHEQFF TGCAGTGCTAGATCCGGGACTAGAAGGCATGAGCAGTTCTTC
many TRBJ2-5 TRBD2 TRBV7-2 CASARAGGETQYF TGTGCCAGCGCCCGCGCGGGGGGAGAGACCCAGTACTTC
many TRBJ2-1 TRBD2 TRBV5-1 CASSLVASGHNEQFF TGCGCCAGCAGCTTGGTAGCTAGCGGACACAATGAGCAGTTCTTC
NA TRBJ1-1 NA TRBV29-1 CSGGDTEAFF TGCAGCGGGGGCGACACTGAAGCTTTCTTT
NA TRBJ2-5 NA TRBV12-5 CASGLGRGFLQETQYF TGTGCTAGTGGTTTGGGGCGGGGTTTCCTTCAAGAGACCCAGTACTTC
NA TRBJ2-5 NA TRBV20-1 CSARPNWNQETQYF TGCAGTGCTAGACCAAACTGGAATCAAGAGACCCAGTACTTC
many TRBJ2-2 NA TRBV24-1 CATQRHTNTGELFF TGTGCCACCCAACGACATACGAACACCGGGGAGCTGTTTTTT
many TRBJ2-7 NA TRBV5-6 CASSGNYEQYF TGTGCCAGCAGCGGAAACTACGAGCAGTACTTC